This TCR beta chain is from a study of cytomegalovirus exposure and HLA in healthy donors (dated by TCRdb to 2016 to 2017). Some background on the complete study: According to an earlier analysis of a few hundred of the donors, about 179 million T cells yielded 90 million to 140 million unique TCR beta sequences and 276 Gb of sequence data. Among the roughly 390 genotyped donors, about 85% belonged to the genetic ancestry cluster associated with self-reported Caucasian donors. Along with the roughly 670-subject first cohort, a separate validation cohort of about 110 different subjects was used. A later genetic analysis took genome-wide SNP genotypes for about 55% of the roughly 670 donors and used that subset as a discovery cohort. The study combined high-throughput TCR immunosequencing, statistical association of individual TCRs with disease status, and machine learning to predict cytomegalovirus infection status. The study aimed to test whether signatures of past pathogen exposure could be identified by cataloging public T cell receptors. An early release that covered about 640 HLA-typed donors contained approximately 320 gigabases of sequencing data and 75 million to 100 million unique TCR sequences. Rather than using new phenotypic data, the later analysis identified candidate immune exposures from TCR beta sequences and from how often those sequences occurred across donors. A few DR-DQ haplotypes were treated as single units for association and clustering because of strong linkage in the cohort. Donor age, sex, ethnicity and CMV serostatus were compiled together with the repertoire data. Every discovery cohort repertoire had been produced on one sequencing platform. Across approximately 400 genotyped donors of the cohort, an average of approximately 220,000 unique TCR beta nucleotide sequences per donor were sequenced, and roughly 18% of those sequences were non-productive. Class I and class II HLA loci were covered by the typing at four-digit resolution. A later analysis re-analyzed previously published TCR beta repertoires from 666 donors and added high-resolution HLA genotyping to study TCR occurrence patterns. Typing coverage varied by locus: about 620-640 donors for A, B, C, DRB1 and DQB1; roughly 500 for DQA1; more than 600 for DPA1; about 450 for DPB1. In an earlier analysis of a few hundred of the donors, high-throughput TCR beta sequencing was used to judge whether each TCR beta V gene segment behaved as functional or pseudogenic. Using immunosequencing, the study profiled T cell repertoires from around 680 subjects and related those repertoires to cytomegalovirus serostatus.

In total, roughly 710 healthy bone marrow donors made up the cohort. All cohort members were sampled while nominally healthy, although unrecorded immune exposures were likely present. The donor was CMV seronegative and belonged to the group of around 400 seronegative cohort members. A peripheral blood sample was provided by each donor, and peripheral blood mononuclear cells were used for TCR beta sequencing. Genomic DNA extraction from the blood cell samples was performed with the Qiagen DNeasy Blood Extraction Kit. Worth noting for this clone: The target of this receptor is not known. Nothing much larger sits one base from this clone, and base qualities are not available.

The library relied on the immunoSEQ multiplex PCR assay. A mixture of 60 forward primers for TCR Vbeta segments and 13 reverse primers for TCR Jbeta segments was used in the multiplex PCR. The CDR3 region of rearranged TCR beta genes was amplified from genomic DNA with a multiplex PCR assay. Amplified TCR beta libraries were sequenced as 87-base-pair reads on the Illumina HiSeq System. For the original study's pipeline: A later analysis counted tens of millions of unique TCR beta chains across the 666 repertoires, and 10 million to 11 million of these chains were shared by at least two donors. Raw reads were error-corrected and collapsed into unique sequences by a nearest-neighbor algorithm in which closely related sequences were merged to remove PCR and sequencing errors. To assign V, D and J gene segments, CDR3 sequences were aligned to IMGT reference sequences. Each retained sequence needed at least a six-nucleotide match to both a V gene segment and a J gene segment. A rearrangement was called productive if the CDR3 had no stop codons and remained in frame with V and J, and every other rearrangement was called non-productive. Following IMGT convention, CDR3 was defined as the stretch from the second conserved V-encoded cysteine up to the conserved J-encoded phenylalanine. The earlier analysis of about 610 of the donors excluded any sequence lacking an unambiguous match to a single V gene segment. An earlier analysis of 500 to 700 of the donors classified V segments as functional when productive rearrangements were above 56.7% and as segregating when the standard deviation between donors was above 5%. A statistical classification framework was developed to diagnose cytomegalovirus status using the catalog of TCR beta chain sequences. V and J gene assignment, in a later analysis, came from comparing TCR nucleotide sequences with IMGT/GENE-DB human TR gene sequences. Using the TCRdist pipeline, a later analysis assigned CDR3 sequences along with most-parsimonious VDJ recombination scenarios. A later analysis defined each TCR beta chain by its CDR3 amino acid sequence plus V-gene family, and excluded reads lacking a unique V-gene family. As a way to deal with suspected cross-contamination and a sequencing artifact, a later analysis dropped approximately 590 nucleotide sequences that were highly shared and had low generation probability. A later analysis calculated a clonal expansion index for each public chain from normalized within-repertoire ranks of inferred template counts. A later analysis computed generation probabilities with a VDJ recombination model fitted to out-of-frame rearrangements, and checked the results against IGoR. In a later analysis, hypergeometric tests were used to score TCR-TCR, TCR-HLA and TCR-CMV co-occurrence, with a repertoire-size bias correction applied to TCR pairs. False discovery rates were estimated in a later analysis by permuting HLA or CMV assignments 20 times. A later analysis grouped co-occurring TCRs with DBSCAN, adding TCRdist sequence similarity when clustering within HLA-allele-positive subsets. Co-occurrence clustering excluded repertoires with fewer than 30,000 or more than 120,000 public chains, plus five with anomalous nucleotide sharing. The source is immuneACCESS, and TCRdb retained only in-frame sequences with V and J called. Part of the clones is not carried over; for the studies checked, unresolved V genes explain less than half of this, and the remainder is unexplained. V, J and clone size were drawn from that table, and D and trimming were deduced from the DNA. For this sample the table gives about 160,000 clones, of which less than 80% were detected only once. The top ten hold about 4.5% of the sample.

The study at large found these results: Roughly uniform sequencing depth across donors was assumed in presence/absence analyses, although this assumption may not hold. The earlier analysis of approximately 590 of the donors excluded roughly 17 rarely observed V segments, including chromosome 9 orphons, because counts were too low. A cluster of highly shared sequence variants was judged likely to represent a technical artifact of the sequencing pipeline. In a later analysis, most CMV-associated TCR beta chains were found to appear HLA-restricted, with HLA associations seemingly driven largely by CMV exposure. Three of the identified cytomegalovirus-associated TCR beta chains were confirmed in vitro to be specific for cytomegalovirus antigens. In the study, 150 to 200 TCR beta chains were listed as associated with cytomegalovirus. When HLA alleles, especially DR and DQ, strongly co-occurred, attributing TCR associations to individual alleles was difficult. CMV serostatus was the only immune exposure information available for the cohort. A later analysis reported that several top co-occurrence clusters appeared linked to parvovirus B19, influenza, CMV and Epstein-Barr virus. In a later genetic analysis, fewer N-insertions in productive TCRs were reported among donors in an Asian-associated ancestry cluster than the approximately 670-donor mean. It was suggested by the authors that the approach could potentially be generalized to other disease states and immunological phenotypes. Some IMGT-functional V segments, including TRBV6-2 and TRBV6-3, could not be told apart with the 87-base-pair reads, so those segments were excluded. Specific HLA alleles were associated with roughly 16,000 TCR beta sequences at a false discovery rate of 0.05 in a later analysis. Linkage disequilibrium might explain the correlated functional status among segregating V segments, but an unknown experimental factor could not be excluded. In this cohort, only TCR beta chains were sequenced, and detectable features were limited by the absence of alpha or paired-chain data. An association between a missense DCLRE1C variant and V-gene and J-gene trimming of TCR beta chains was found in a later genetic analysis and replicated in an independent cohort. According to a later analysis, TCR association rates differed among HLA loci, with DRB1 alleles showing the most associated TCRs and HLA-C alleles showing the fewest. Because HLA typing was unavailable for some donors at each locus, only the typed subset was used in association tests. A further reported finding was that TCR beta sequences accurately predicted the HLA-A and HLA-B alleles for most subjects in the first cohort. Most TCR sequences were seen in very few donors, while some public TCRs were found in many individuals. In an earlier analysis of fewer than 700 of the donors, most TCR beta V segments appeared in productive rearrangements about 87% or about 30% of the time, broadly matching IMGT annotations. In both the original and validation cohorts, the classifier was reported to diagnose cytomegalovirus status with high specificity and sensitivity. Compared with equally common non-associated chains, HLA-associated TCR beta chains in a later analysis were more clonally expanded and had lower generation probabilities.

V and J lose 4 bases and 7 bases, and a span of 19 bases separates them. Including cysteine and phenylalanine, the CDR3 has 15 amino acids. This entry keeps only the CDR3 DNA: 45 bases, framed from base 1. The germline V gene encodes CDR1 MNHEY and CDR2 SVGAGI. The sample consisted of PBMCs. The TCR originated in a man in his forties in good health and CMV-seronegative. The sequence joins TRBV6-5 to TRBJ2-5; D gene: possibly TRBD2, on 6 matching bases. The CDR3 here reads CASSSTVSLGGTQYF. The nucleotide sequence reads as follows: TGTGCCAGCAGTTCGACGGTTTCCCTGGGAGGGACCCAGTACTTC.